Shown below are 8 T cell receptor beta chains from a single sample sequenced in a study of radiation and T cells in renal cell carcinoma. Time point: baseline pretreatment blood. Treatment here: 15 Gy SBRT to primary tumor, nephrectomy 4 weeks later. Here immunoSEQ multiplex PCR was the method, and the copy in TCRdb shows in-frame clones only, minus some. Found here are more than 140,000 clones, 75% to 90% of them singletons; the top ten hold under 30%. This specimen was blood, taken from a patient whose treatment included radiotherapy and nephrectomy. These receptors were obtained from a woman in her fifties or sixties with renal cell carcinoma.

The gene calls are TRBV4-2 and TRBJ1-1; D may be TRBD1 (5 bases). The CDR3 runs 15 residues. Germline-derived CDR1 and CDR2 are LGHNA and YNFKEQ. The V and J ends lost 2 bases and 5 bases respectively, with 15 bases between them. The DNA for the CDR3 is TGTGCCAGCAGCCAAAGAGGGACCGAGGAAACTGAAGCTTTCTTT. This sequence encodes CASSQRGTEETEAFF.

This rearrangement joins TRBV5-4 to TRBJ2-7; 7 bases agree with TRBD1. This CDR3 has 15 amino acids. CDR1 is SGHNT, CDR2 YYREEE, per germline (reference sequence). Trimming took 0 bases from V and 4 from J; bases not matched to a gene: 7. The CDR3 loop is CASSLETGTEYEQYF. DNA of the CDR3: TGTGCCAGCAGCTTGGAGACAGGGACGGAATACGAGCAGTACTTC.

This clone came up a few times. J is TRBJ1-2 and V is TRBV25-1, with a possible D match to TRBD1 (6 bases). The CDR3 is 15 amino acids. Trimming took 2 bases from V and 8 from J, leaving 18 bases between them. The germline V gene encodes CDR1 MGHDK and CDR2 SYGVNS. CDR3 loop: CASSELSGGRRGYTF. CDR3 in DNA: TGTGCCAGCAGTGAACTATCCGGGGGGCGGCGGGGCTACACCTTC.

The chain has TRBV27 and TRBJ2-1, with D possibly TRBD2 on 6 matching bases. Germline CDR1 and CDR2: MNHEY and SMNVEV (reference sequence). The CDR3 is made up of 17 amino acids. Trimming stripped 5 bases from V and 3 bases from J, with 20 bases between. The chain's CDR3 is CASSDRGGPSNYNEQFF. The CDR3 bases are TGTGCCAGCAGTGACAGAGGAGGGCCCAGCAACTACAATGAGCAGTTCTTC.

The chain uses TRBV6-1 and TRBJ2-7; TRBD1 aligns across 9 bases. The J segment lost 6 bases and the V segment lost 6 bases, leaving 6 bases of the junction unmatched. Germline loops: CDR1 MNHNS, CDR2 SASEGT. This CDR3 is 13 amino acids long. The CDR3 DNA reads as TGTGCCAGCAGGAGGACAGGGGACGGCGAGCAGTACTTC. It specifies CASRRTGDGEQYF.

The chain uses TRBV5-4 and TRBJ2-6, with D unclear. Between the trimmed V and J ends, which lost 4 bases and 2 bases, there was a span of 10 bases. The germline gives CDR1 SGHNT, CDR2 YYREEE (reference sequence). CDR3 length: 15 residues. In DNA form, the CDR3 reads TGTGCCAGCAGCCCTACTGGTGCTGGGGCCAACGTCCTGACTTTC. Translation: CASSPTGAGANVLTF.

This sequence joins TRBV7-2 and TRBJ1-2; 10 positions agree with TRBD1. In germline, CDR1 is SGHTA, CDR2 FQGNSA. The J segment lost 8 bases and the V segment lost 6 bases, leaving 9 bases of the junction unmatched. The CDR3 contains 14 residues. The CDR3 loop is CASRRPGTGVGYTF. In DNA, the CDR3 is TGTGCCAGCAGACGCCCCGGGACAGGGGTCGGCTACACCTTC.

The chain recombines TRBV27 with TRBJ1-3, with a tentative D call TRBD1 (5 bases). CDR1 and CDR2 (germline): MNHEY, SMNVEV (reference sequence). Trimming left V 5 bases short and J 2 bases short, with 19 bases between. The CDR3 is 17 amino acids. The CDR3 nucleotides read TGTGCCAGCAGTGCTAAGCCTCGAGGGGTGGCTGGAAACACCATATATTTT. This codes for CASSAKPRGVAGNTIYF.